Below, 9 T cell receptor beta chains from the same sample are listed, as sequenced in a study of Graves' ophthalmopathy and Graves' hyperthyroidism. Amplifying from RNA transcripts, the study obtained TCR beta CDR3 regions. Scientists carried out first-round RT-PCR using HTBI primers and then a second-round multiplex PCR. TCRdb reprocessed the multiplex PCR reads via MiXCR and lists one record per CDR3 protein. The sample lists some 360,000 distinct CDR3 sequences, approximately 18% occurring once. The sample taken for sequencing was peripheral blood. The receptors here all came from an adult woman with stable Graves' hyperthyroidism.

This clonotype was picked up many times. The chain joins TRBV20-1 to TRBJ2-7; 11 bases are a match to TRBD1. Per the germline V gene, CDR1 is DFQATT and CDR2 is SNEGSKA (reference sequence). The J segment lost 3 bases and the V segment lost 3 bases, leaving 4 bases of the junction unmatched. This CDR3 is built from 14 residues. This chain's CDR3 is CSASAGTGGYEQYF. CDR3 nucleotides: TGCAGTGCTAGTGCGGGGACAGGGGGCTACGAGCAGTACTTC.

The chain uses TRBV7-2 and TRBJ2-7; 9 bases align to TRBD2. This CDR3 is 14 amino acids long. V lost 5 bases and J lost 6; bases outside the gene matches: 8. CDR1 and CDR2 from the germline V gene are SGHTA and FQGNSA. The DNA of the CDR3 is TGTGCCAGCAGCCCGTACGGACTAGCGCGCGAGCAGTACTTC. Translation: CASSPYGLAREQYF.

In its sample, this clonotype was seen many times. This chain links TRBV5-8 with TRBJ2-7; D remains ambiguous. This CDR3 spans 13 amino acids. Trimming shortened V by 7 bases and J by 2 bases, and 13 bases separated the two germline ends. Germline lookup yields CDR1 SGHTS and CDR2 YDEGEE. The CDR3 nucleotides read TGTGCCAGCCGCGACCAGCCTCCCTACGAGCAGTACTTC. This sequence encodes CASRDQPPYEQYF.

In this sample, this clonotype turned up many times. This sequence joins TRBV12-3 or TRBV12-4 and TRBJ2-2; D is ambiguous. V was clipped by 5 bases and J by 6 bases, with 4 bases between them. This CDR3 is 11 amino acids long. The CDR3 loop is CASSGPGELFF. The DNA for the CDR3 is TGTGCCAGCAGTGGGCCCGGGGAGCTGTTTTTT.

This clonotype has at least ten counts. This chain links TRBV11-2 with TRBJ1-1; D gene uncertain. Germline loops: CDR1 SGHAT, CDR2 FQNNGV. Trimming took off 3 bases at V and 4 bases at J, with 6 bases between the two ends. The CDR3 extends over 12 amino acids. The CDR3: CASSLVGTEAFF. The CDR3 bases are TGTGCCAGCAGCTTGGTAGGCACTGAAGCTTTCTTT.

The chain has TRBV27 and TRBJ2-7, with 11 nucleotides matching TRBD1. CDR1 is MNHEY and CDR2 is SMNVEV in the germline V gene (reference sequence). The CDR3 has 13 amino acids. V gave up 8 bases and J gave up 13 bases; unmatched junction bases: 13. CDR3 amino acids: CASGGTGGRTVYF. For the CDR3, the DNA is TGTGCCAGCGGGGGGACAGGGGGGCGAACAGTATACTTC.

This clonotype was observed many times. This chain connects TRBV24-1 to TRBJ2-7; D remains unclear. The CDR3 extends over 14 amino acids. Germline V lookup: CDR1 KGHDR, CDR2 SFDVKD. With 4 bases removed from V and 2 bases from J, the gap between germline ends came to 11 bases. CDR3 sequence: CATSDPTDPYEQYF. The CDR3 DNA reads as TGTGCCACCAGTGACCCGACGGACCCCTACGAGCAGTACTTC.

This clonotype was counted at least ten times. V and J are TRBV5-4 and TRBJ2-7; 7 nucleotides agree with TRBD1. CDR1 is SGHNT and CDR2 is YYREEE in the germline V gene (reference sequence). V lost 3 bases, J lost 2 bases, and 5 bases stayed unmatched. This CDR3 has 14 amino acids. CDR3 sequence (DNA): TGTGCCAGCAGCTCTACGACAGGGACCTACGAGCAGTACTTC. It codes for CASSSTTGTYEQYF. Together with reference TRBV5-4 and TRBJ2-7, the CDR3 gives the full variable domain: ETGVTQSPTHLIKTRGQQVTLRCSSQSGHNTVSWYQQALGQGPQFIFQYYREEENGRGNFPPRFSGLQFPNYSSELNVNALELDDSALYLCASSSTTGTYEQYFGPGTRLTVT.

This clonotype was counted ten times or more. This rearrangement joins TRBV9 to TRBJ2-5; either TRBD1 or TRBD2 may fit D (5 bases each). The CDR3 consists of 18 residues. Looked up from germline, CDR1 is SGDLS and CDR2 is YYNGEE. V was cut by 3 bases and J by 5 bases, with 26 bases left in between. This CDR3 is CASSGGLVRDPRGETQYF. In nucleotides, the CDR3 is TGTGCCAGCAGCGGGGGATTGGTCCGGGACCCCCGCGGGGAGACCCAGTACTTC.